The rows below give T cell receptor beta chains drawn from one sample of a study of T cell repertoires in MIS-A myocarditis. TCRdb's copy holds only in-frame clones and misses some; the assay was immunoSEQ multiplex PCR. The repertoire holds 7,000 or so clones, with around four fifths as singletons. Sample: right inferior lung lobe tissue obtained at autopsy. These receptors were taken from a man younger than 30 with fulminant myocarditis from multisystem inflammatory syndrome in adults (MIS-A) after COVID-19. Each CDR3 is given with its conserved first and last residue. Each record gives: CDR3 protein, CDR3 DNA, CDR3 length, J gene, V gene, D gene, clone size. A D gene is named only where the DNA matches it firmly. Size is omitted from some rows. Given values are once, few, many or a class for expanded clones.

CASSLSLTTEAFF	TGTGCCAGCAGCTTATCTCTGACCACTGAAGCTTTCTTT	13	TRBJ1-1	TRBV7-2	NA	NA
CASSDRDREADTQYF	TGTGCCAGCAGCGACCGGGACAGGGAGGCAGATACGCAGTATTTT	15	TRBJ2-3	TRBV28	TRBD1	NA
CASSSRRFVAGNTIYF	TGTGCCAGCAGTTCCCGACGCTTTGTGGCTGGAAACACCATATATTTT	16	TRBJ1-3	TRBV6-5	NA	NA
CASSLLASGRHNTEAFF	TGTGCCAGCAGTCTCCTAGCTTCCGGCCGTCACAACACTGAAGCTTTCTTT	17	TRBJ1-1	TRBV6-6	NA	NA
CATSDSGTSGRPQETQYF	TGTGCCACCAGTGATTCGGGGACTAGCGGGAGACCACAAGAGACCCAGTACTTC	18	TRBJ2-5	TRBV24-1	TRBD2	NA
CASSFGRVIDEQYF	TGTGCCAGCAGCTTCGGCAGGGTTATCGACGAGCAGTACTTC	14	TRBJ2-7	TRBV5-6	NA	NA
CASSPRGGHVNEQYF	TGTGCCAGCAGCCCCAGGGGGGGGCATGTTAACGAGCAGTACTTC	15	TRBJ2-7	TRBV21-1	NA	NA
CAIMGGRGYEQYF	TGTGCCATCATGGGCGGAAGAGGCTACGAGCAGTACTTC	13	TRBJ2-7	TRBV10-3	NA	NA
CASSLRLAGGPGGELFF	TGTGCCAGCAGCTTAAGACTAGCGGGGGGTCCAGGCGGGGAGCTGTTTTTT	17	TRBJ2-2	TRBV7-6	TRBD2	once
CASSQAGTGYNEQFF	TGCGCCAGCAGCCAAGCCGGGACAGGCTACAATGAGCAGTTCTTC	15	TRBJ2-1	TRBV4-1	TRBD1	NA
CASSQGETGGVETQYF	TGCGCCAGCAGCCAAGGGGAGACAGGGGGCGTGGAGACCCAGTACTTC	16	TRBJ2-5	TRBV4-3	TRBD1	NA
CASSYYASTNEQFF	TGTGCCAGCAGTTACTATGCATCCACGAATGAGCAGTTCTTC	14	TRBJ2-1	TRBV6-5	NA	NA
CASTRGGTGGNEQFF	TGTGCCAGCACTCGGGGGGGGACAGGGGGCAATGAGCAGTTCTTC	15	TRBJ2-1	TRBV6-5	TRBD1	NA
CATLDSSGANVLTF	TGTGCCACCCTAGACAGCTCTGGGGCCAACGTCCTGACTTTC	14	TRBJ2-6	TRBV24-1	NA	NA
CSVEGTTYEQYF	TGCAGCGTTGAGGGCACTACCTACGAGCAGTACTTC	12	TRBJ2-7	TRBV29-1	NA	NA
CASTGPSSPTSGSKNIQYF	TGTGCCAGCACCGGGCCTTCTAGTCCGACTAGCGGGTCCAAAAACATTCAGTACTTC	19	TRBJ2-4	TRBV2	TRBD2	NA
CASSFGGGAAGELFF	TGTGCCAGCAGCTTCGGCGGGGGGGCAGCCGGGGAGCTGTTTTTT	15	TRBJ2-2	TRBV5-4	TRBD2	NA
CASSLVDTAGALTGELFF	TGTGCCAGCAGCTTGGTGGATACAGCGGGGGCACTCACCGGGGAGCTGTTTTTT	18	TRBJ2-2	TRBV5-6	TRBD2	NA
CASSETQSGDGYTF	TGTGCCAGCAGTGAAACTCAGTCTGGGGATGGCTACACCTTC	14	TRBJ1-2	TRBV2	NA	NA
CASSRTSGDTDTQYF	TGCGCCAGCAGCCGGACTAGCGGGGACACAGATACGCAGTATTTT	15	TRBJ2-3	TRBV4-1	TRBD2	NA
CASSFAWGANEQFF	TGTGCCAGCAGCTTCGCCTGGGGGGCCAATGAGCAGTTCTTC	14	TRBJ2-1	TRBV7-2	NA	NA
CAWRGLSYEQYF	TGTGCCTGGAGAGGGTTGAGCTACGAGCAGTACTTC	12	TRBJ2-7	TRBV30	NA	once
CASSRGTGSGSPLHF	TGTGCCAGCAGTCGCGGAACAGGGTCCGGGTCACCCCTCCACTTT	15	TRBJ1-6	TRBV2	NA	NA
CASSLSGQGDTNEAFF	TGTGCCAGCAGTTTATCGGGCCAGGGTGACACCAATGAAGCTTTCTTT	16	TRBJ1-1	TRBV27	NA	once
CASRLGTGGYSPLHF	TGTGCCAGTCGCCTCGGGACAGGAGGTTATTCACCCCTCCACTTT	15	TRBJ1-6	TRBV19	TRBD1	NA
CATGSGNTIYF	TGCGCCACCGGCTCTGGAAACACCATATATTTT	11	TRBJ1-3	TRBV10-2	NA	NA
CASTPVSAKETQYF	TGTGCCAGCACCCCCGTATCGGCTAAAGAGACCCAGTACTTC	14	TRBJ2-5	TRBV25-1	NA	NA
CASSLDRDYEQYF	TGTGCCAGCAGCTTAGATCGGGACTACGAGCAGTACTTC	13	TRBJ2-7	TRBV11-2	NA	NA
CASSLLGPTAPLSSYNEQFF	TGTGCCAGCAGCTTGCTGGGACCTACGGCCCCTTTAAGCTCCTACAATGAGCAGTTCTTC	20	TRBJ2-1	TRBV5-4	NA	NA
CASRGLAGAYNEQFF	TGTGCCAGCAGGGGCCTAGCGGGGGCCTACAATGAGCAGTTCTTC	15	TRBJ2-1	TRBV6-5	TRBD2	NA
CAISGQGEETEAFF	TGTGCCATCAGTGGACAGGGGGAAGAGACTGAAGCTTTCTTT	14	TRBJ1-1	TRBV10-3	TRBD1	few
CASSPFQHSGNTIYF	TGTGCCAGCTCACCGTTCCAGCATTCTGGAAACACCATATATTTT	15	TRBJ1-3	TRBV18	NA	NA
CASSLFGTRPYEQYF	TGTGCCAGCAGTTTATTTGGGACAAGGCCCTACGAGCAGTACTTC	15	TRBJ2-7	TRBV28	NA	NA
CASSIAGQLYEQYF	TGTGCCAGCAGCATCGCGGGACAGCTCTACGAGCAGTACTTC	14	TRBJ2-7	TRBV5-5	NA	NA
CASRPGDGGDTEAFF	TGTGCCAGCAGACCAGGGGACGGCGGGGATACTGAAGCTTTCTTT	15	TRBJ1-1	TRBV28	NA	NA
CASSPRTVIWRDGLYNSPLHF	TGTGCCAGCAGTCCCCGGACAGTTATTTGGCGCGATGGGTTGTACAATTCACCCCTCCACTTT	21	TRBJ1-6	TRBV6-6	NA	NA
CAWSVRGFGNTIYF	TGTGCCTGGAGTGTACGGGGCTTTGGAAACACCATATATTTT	14	TRBJ1-3	TRBV30	NA	NA
CASSVVTTGGSEQYF	TGTGCCAGCTCAGTCGTGACGACAGGGGGCTCCGAGCAGTACTTC	15	TRBJ2-7	TRBV18	TRBD1	NA
CASSLGTATNEKLFF	TGTGCCAGTAGCCTGGGGACAGCAACTAATGAAAAACTGTTTTTT	15	TRBJ1-4	TRBV19	TRBD1	medium-sized
CASSAVASGDGEQYF	TGCGCCAGCAGCGCGGTCGCTAGCGGGGACGGCGAGCAGTACTTC	15	TRBJ2-7	TRBV5-1	TRBD2	few
CASRPGQGVVNQPQHF	TGTGCCAGCAGGCCTGGACAGGGTGTTGTCAATCAGCCCCAGCATTTT	16	TRBJ1-5	TRBV2	TRBD1	NA
CASSFLLTPGYTF	TGTGCCAGCAGTTTTCTCCTGACCCCCGGCTACACCTTC	13	TRBJ1-2	TRBV28	NA	once
CASSQLTVAKNIQYF	TGCGCCAGCAGCCAATTGACGGTAGCCAAAAACATTCAGTACTTC	15	TRBJ2-4	TRBV4-1	NA	NA
CAWSPPVSYNEQFF	TGTGCCTGGAGCCCACCGGTCTCATACAATGAGCAGTTCTTC	14	TRBJ2-1	TRBV30	NA	NA
CASALQGSNQPQHF	TGTGCCAGCGCATTACAGGGGAGCAATCAGCCCCAGCATTTT	14	TRBJ1-5	TRBV27	TRBD1	few
CASSSGTGGISSYEQYF	TGTGCCAGCAGTTCCGGGACAGGGGGTATAAGCTCCTACGAGCAGTACTTC	17	TRBJ2-7	TRBV11-2	TRBD1	NA
CASNRRGETQYF	TGTGCCAGCAATCGGAGGGGCGAGACCCAGTACTTC	12	TRBJ2-5	TRBV28	NA	NA
CAWTRLYEQYF	TGTGCCTGGACCAGGCTGTACGAGCAGTACTTC	11	TRBJ2-7	TRBV30	NA	few
CASTVFGRGRHEQYF	TGTGCCAGCACAGTATTCGGCAGGGGGCGACACGAGCAGTACTTC	15	TRBJ2-7	TRBV7-9	TRBD1	NA
CASSFQREETQYF	TGTGCCAGCAGCTTCCAAAGGGAGGAGACCCAGTACTTC	13	TRBJ2-5	TRBV5-6	NA	NA
CASGLSEAGGQETQYF	TGTGCTAGTGGTTTATCTGAGGCGGGGGGCCAAGAGACCCAGTACTTC	16	TRBJ2-5	TRBV12-5	TRBD2	NA
CASSPRGGRGQFF	TGTGCCAGCAGCCCGAGGGGGGGGCGAGGGCAGTTCTTC	13	TRBJ2-1	TRBV3-1/TRBV3-2	NA	NA
CASSDRTGYPEAFF	TGTGCCAGCAGTGATCGGACAGGGTATCCTGAAGCTTTCTTT	14	TRBJ1-1	TRBV2	TRBD1	NA
CASSHRGAGLDEQFF	TGTGCCAGCAGCCACCGGGGGGCAGGTTTGGATGAGCAGTTCTTC	15	TRBJ2-1	TRBV14	NA	NA
CAWTLGEVSGANVLTF	TGTGCCTGGACCCTCGGGGAAGTCTCTGGGGCCAACGTCCTGACTTTC	16	TRBJ2-6	TRBV30	NA	NA
CASSSGRDQPQHF	TGTGCCAGTAGTTCAGGTAGGGATCAGCCCCAGCATTTT	13	TRBJ1-5	TRBV19	NA	NA
CASSGRQNTEAFF	TGTGCCAGCAGTGGCAGACAGAACACTGAAGCTTTCTTT	13	TRBJ1-1	TRBV2	NA	NA